This passage covers 8 T cell receptor beta chains from one sample sequenced in a study of human T cells and chemical hapten exposure. Time point: patch test 3, about 24 weeks after DPC sensitization. Treatment in this sample: therapeutic diphenylcyclopropenone sensitization with weekly scalp DPC. Using its own MiXCR run on the RACE reads, TCRdb lists one record per CDR3 protein. The table includes 55,000 to 75,000 distinct CDR3 sequences, roughly 12% detected once. The sample consisted of whole blood, taken in connection with sensitization to the hapten diphenylcyclopropenone (DPC). These receptors came from a man younger than 40 with alopecia areata. Some clones in this sample may be carry-over from other donors' samples.

Within the sample, this clonotype is medium-sized. This chain connects TRBV5-1 to TRBJ2-7; no clear D gene. The germline V gene has CDR1 SGHRS and CDR2 YFSETQ. Trimming stripped 0 bases from V and 1 base from J, with 8 bases between. The CDR3 runs 14 residues. The CDR3 spells CASSLELGSYEQYF. Here the CDR3 DNA reads TGCGCCAGCAGCTTGGAACTGGGTTCCTACGAGCAGTACTTC.

This clonotype occurred a few times. The chain joins TRBV18 to TRBJ2-1; a weak D match, TRBD1 (6 bases). The CDR3 is 15 residues long. Trimming left V 1 base short and J 8 bases short, with 15 bases between. Germline-derived CDR1 and CDR2 are KGHSH and LQKENI. This CDR3 is CASSPQTGRGYEQFF. In DNA form, the CDR3 reads TGTGCCAGCTCACCACAGACCGGTAGGGGGTATGAGCAGTTCTTC.

There are many counts of this clonotype. This chain joins TRBV10-3 and TRBJ2-5; the match to TRBD1 covers 7 bases. This CDR3 region has 14 residues. Trimming at V came to 6 bases and at J to 4 bases, leaving 8 bases not matched to a gene. Per germline, CDR1 ENHRY and CDR2 SYGVKD. In DNA form, the CDR3 reads TGTGCCATCAGCATTAGGACAGGAGGAGAGACCCAGTACTTC. As protein: CAISIRTGGETQYF.

The chain has TRBV2 and TRBJ1-5, with a weak D call TRBD1 (6 bases). V was pared by 8 bases and J by 6 bases, with 17 bases between. Germline loops: CDR1 SNHLY, CDR2 FYNNEI. The CDR3 consists of 14 residues. The DNA for the CDR3 is TGTGCCAGCCTAAAAACAGGGACGGGTCAGCCCCAGCATTTT. Its translation is CASLKTGTGQPQHF.

This clonotype came up many times. The chain has TRBV12-3 or TRBV12-4 and TRBJ1-2, with D possibly being TRBD1 (6 bases). The CDR3 is 13 residues long. Trimming removed 5 bases from V and 4 bases from J, with 11 bases in between. The CDR3 sequence is CASSPDRLYGYTF. The CDR3 bases are TGTGCCAGCAGTCCGGACAGACTCTATGGCTACACCTTC.

This clonotype was recorded many times. The chain uses TRBV4-3 and TRBJ2-2, with D possibly being TRBD1 or TRBD2 (7 bases each). The CDR3 is 18 amino acids. V lost 4 bases and J 0 bases, leaving 18 bases between the germline ends. Germline-derived CDR1 and CDR2 are LGHNA and YSLEER. CDR3 residues: CASSPSQGGKANTGELFF. The CDR3 DNA is TGCGCCAGCAGCCCCAGCCAGGGGGGGAAGGCGAACACCGGGGAGCTGTTTTTT.

This clonotype was seen repeatedly, ten times or more. This rearrangement joins TRBV29-1 to TRBJ1-2; D is possibly TRBD1 (5 bases). There are 13 residues in the CDR3. From germline, CDR1 is SQVTM and CDR2 ANQGSEA. V lost 6 bases to trimming and J lost 4 bases, with 15 bases between them. This CDR3 reads CSVPDRRGYGYTF. As DNA, the CDR3 is TGCAGCGTACCTGACAGACGGGGCTATGGCTACACCTTC. Using reference TRBV29-1 and TRBJ1-2 for the parts outside the CDR3, the full variable domain is SAVISQKPSRDICQRGTSLTIQCQVDSQVTMMFWYRQQPGQSLTLIATANQGSEATYESGFVIDKFPISRPNLTFSTLTVSNMSPEDSSIYLCSVPDRRGYGYTFGSGTRLTVV.

This clonotype was detected only a few times. The chain couples TRBV7-9 to TRBJ1-1; D not resolved. This CDR3 contains 14 residues. The ends were cut back, 0 bases at V and 7 bases at J, with 12 bases in the middle. Germline values: CDR1 SEHNR, CDR2 FQNEAQ (reference sequence). The CDR3 bases are TGTGCCAGCAGCTTAGCGTCCAGAAGCAATGAAGCTTTCTTT. Its protein product is CASSLASRSNEAFF.